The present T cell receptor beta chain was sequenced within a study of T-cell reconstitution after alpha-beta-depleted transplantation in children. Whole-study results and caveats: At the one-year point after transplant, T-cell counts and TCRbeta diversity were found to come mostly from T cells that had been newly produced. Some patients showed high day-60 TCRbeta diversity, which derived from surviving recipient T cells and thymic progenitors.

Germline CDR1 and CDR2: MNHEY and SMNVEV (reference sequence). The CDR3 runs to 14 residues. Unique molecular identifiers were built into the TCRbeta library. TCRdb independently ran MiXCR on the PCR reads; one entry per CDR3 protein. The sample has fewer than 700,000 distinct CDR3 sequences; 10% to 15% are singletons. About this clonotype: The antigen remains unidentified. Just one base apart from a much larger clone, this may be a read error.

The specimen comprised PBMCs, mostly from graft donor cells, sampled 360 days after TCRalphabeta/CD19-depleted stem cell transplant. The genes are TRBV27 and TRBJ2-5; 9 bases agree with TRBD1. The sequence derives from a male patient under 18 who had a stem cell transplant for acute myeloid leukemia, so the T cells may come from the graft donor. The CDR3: CSSSLWTGEETQYF. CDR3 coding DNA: TGTTCCAGCAGTCTTTGGACAGGGGAAGAGACCCAGTACTTC.